Each of the 15 T cell receptor beta chains below was sequenced from the same sample in a study of T cell clonotyping in hematopoietic cell transplantation. Assay used: immunoSEQ multiplex PCR; TCRdb lists only in-frame clones, some missing. The sample records roughly 16,000 clones, over 90% being singletons. The specimen sequenced was peripheral blood mononuclear cells. Receptors were obtained from a man aged 35 to 55 in good health. Some clones in this sample may be carry-over from other donors' samples.

V gene TRBV29-1 combines with J gene TRBJ1-1; D uncertain. The germline CDR1 and CDR2 sequences are SQVTM and ANQGSEA. The CDR3 extends over 12 amino acids. The V gene lost 6 bases and the J gene lost 2 bases, with 10 bases spanning the gap. The DNA for the CDR3 is TGCAGCGTGCAGGACGGTAACACTGAAGCTTTCTTT. Its protein is CSVQDGNTEAFF.

This chain uses TRBV9 with TRBJ2-2; D not certain. The germline V gene encodes CDR1 SGDLS and CDR2 YYNGEE. V lost 1 base, J lost 4 bases, and 5 bases lay in between. This CDR3 is 13 amino acids long. The CDR3 DNA reads TGTGCCAGCAGCGTACTGAGCACCGGGGAGCTGTTTTTT. Translation: CASSVLSTGELFF. Supplemented by reference TRBV9 and TRBJ2-2, the full variable domain reads DSGVTQTPKHLITATGQRVTLRCSPRSGDLSVYWYQQSLDQGLQFLIQYYNGEERAKGNILERFSAQQFPDLHSELNLSSLELGDSALYFCASSVLSTGELFFGEGSRLTVL.

The rearrangement uses TRBV4-2 and TRBJ2-3, with 8 bases fitting TRBD2. J gave up 4 bases and V 4 bases, and 4 bases lay outside the gene matches. The CDR3 loop spans 14 amino acids. Germline CDR1 LGHNA, CDR2 YNFKEQ. CDR3: CASSPTSAPDTQYF. In DNA form, the CDR3 reads TGTGCCAGCAGCCCGACTAGCGCGCCAGATACGCAGTATTTT.

This clone showed up just once. This chain connects TRBV19 to TRBJ1-1; no clear D gene. Germline V gene lookup returns CDR1 LNHDA and CDR2 SQIVND (reference sequence). Trimming took 11 bases from V and 5 from J, leaving 6 bases between them. The CDR3 runs 9 residues. The CDR3 loop is CAGFTEAFF. Here the CDR3 DNA reads TGTGCCGGGTTTACTGAAGCTTTCTTT.

The V and J genes are TRBV6-1 and TRBJ1-5, with unresolved D. The V gene's germline CDR1 is MNHNS and CDR2 SASEGT. V gave up 5 bases and J gave up 11 bases, with 16 bases separating them. The CDR3 runs to 13 residues. CDR3 DNA sequence: TGTGCCAGCAGTCAGGAGACCGGTAGGTCCCAGCATTTT. As protein: CASSQETGRSQHF.

This chain links TRBV10-1 with TRBJ2-5; D gene ambiguous. This CDR3 has 11 amino acids. With 3 bases removed from V and 5 bases from J, the gap between germline ends came to 4 bases. Per the germline V gene, CDR1 is WNHNN and CDR2 is SYGVQD (reference sequence). CDR3 nucleotide sequence: TGCGCCAGCAGTGACAGGGAGACCCAGTACTTC. Amino acids: CASSDRETQYF.

The chain joins TRBV7-3 to TRBJ1-1; a possible D gene is TRBD1 (5 bases). CDR1 is SGHTA and CDR2 is FQGTGA in the germline V gene. V shed 3 bases and J shed 4 bases, with 9 bases lying between them. CDR3 length: 13 amino acids. In DNA form, the CDR3 reads TGTGCCAGCAGCTTTGGGGCGGGCACTGAAGCTTTCTTT. Translated: CASSFGAGTEAFF.

Of note for this clone: A read error may produce the germline difference seen at one junction end. The rearrangement joins TRBV29-1 to TRBJ2-1; 7 bases agree with TRBD2. This CDR3 has 14 amino acids. Germline V gene lookup returns CDR1 SQVTM and CDR2 ANQGSEA. DNA for the CDR3: TGCAGCGTTGAACTAGCGGTCCCCTATAATGAGCAGTTCTTC. This translates into CSVELAVPYNEQFF.

The V call is TRBV13, the J call TRBJ2-7; TRBD1 might be the D (6 bases). CDR1 and CDR2 from the germline V gene are PRHDT and FYEKMQ (reference sequence). The CDR3 spans 16 residues. The V gene lost 4 bases and the J gene lost 2 bases, with 18 bases spanning the gap. The CDR3 loop is CASSSFPRDNAYEQYF. The CDR3 DNA sequence: TGTGCCAGCAGCTCCTTCCCCCGGGACAATGCCTACGAGCAGTACTTC.

The rearrangement uses TRBV2 and TRBJ2-7, with D perhaps TRBD1 (5 bases). Deletions cut 1 base from V and 0 bases from J, with 7 bases between. This CDR3 region has 14 residues. Germline values: CDR1 SNHLY, CDR2 FYNNEI. The CDR3 region has the DNA TGTGCCAGCAGTGAAGGCGACAGCTCCTACGAGCAGTACTTC. It specifies CASSEGDSSYEQYF.

The chain recombines TRBV6-5 with TRBJ1-4; the D gene is possibly TRBD1 (5 bases). With 0 bases removed from V and 3 bases from J, the gap between germline ends came to 8 bases. The CDR3 extends over 15 amino acids. Per the germline V gene, CDR1 is MNHEY and CDR2 is SVGAGI. The CDR3: CASSYSGVSNEKLFF. Here the CDR3 DNA reads TGTGCCAGCAGTTACTCAGGGGTCTCTAATGAAAAACTGTTTTTT.

The rearrangement joins TRBV5-4 to TRBJ2-7; tentatively, D is TRBD1 or TRBD2 (6 bases each). V was shortened by 2 bases and J by 6 bases, with 12 bases between the two germline ends. The germline CDR1 and CDR2 sequences are SGHNT and YYREEE (reference sequence). The CDR3 covers 13 residues. The CDR3 sequence: CASSFGGRPEQYF. In DNA form, the CDR3 reads TGTGCCAGCAGCTTTGGGGGGCGTCCCGAGCAGTACTTC. Full variable domain (rest looked up from reference TRBV5-4 and TRBJ2-7): ETGVTQSPTHLIKTRGQQVTLRCSSQSGHNTVSWYQQALGQGPQFIFQYYREEENGRGNFPPRFSGLQFPNYSSELNVNALELDDSALYLCASSFGGRPEQYFGPGTRLTVT.

V is TRBV6-5 and J is TRBJ2-2; the D gene could be TRBD1 or TRBD2 (5 bases each). There are 15 residues in the CDR3. Per germline, CDR1 MNHEY and CDR2 SVGAGI. V was trimmed by 7 bases and J by 0 bases, leaving 12 bases between them. The CDR3 loop reads CASTLGEPNTGELFF. The CDR3 region has the DNA TGTGCCAGCACCCTAGGGGAGCCGAACACCGGGGAGCTGTTTTTT.

The chain couples TRBV11-2 to TRBJ2-2; possibly TRBD2 for D (6 bases). From germline, CDR1 is SGHAT and CDR2 FQNNGV. This CDR3 region has 14 residues. V dropped 2 bases and J dropped 5 bases, with 9 bases sitting between them. The DNA of the CDR3 is TGTGCCAGCAGCTTATCGGGGGAGACCGGGGAGCTGTTTTTT. It specifies CASSLSGETGELFF.

The chain carries TRBV28 and TRBJ1-4, with 7 bases that match TRBD1. Losses at the gene ends were 6 bases for V and 6 bases for J; bases not matched to a gene: 7. Germline CDR1 and CDR2: MDHEN and SYDVKM. The CDR3 is 14 residues long. The CDR3 bases are TGTGCCAGCAGCCCGACAGGGAAGGATGAAAAACTGTTTTTT. Its translation: CASSPTGKDEKLFF.